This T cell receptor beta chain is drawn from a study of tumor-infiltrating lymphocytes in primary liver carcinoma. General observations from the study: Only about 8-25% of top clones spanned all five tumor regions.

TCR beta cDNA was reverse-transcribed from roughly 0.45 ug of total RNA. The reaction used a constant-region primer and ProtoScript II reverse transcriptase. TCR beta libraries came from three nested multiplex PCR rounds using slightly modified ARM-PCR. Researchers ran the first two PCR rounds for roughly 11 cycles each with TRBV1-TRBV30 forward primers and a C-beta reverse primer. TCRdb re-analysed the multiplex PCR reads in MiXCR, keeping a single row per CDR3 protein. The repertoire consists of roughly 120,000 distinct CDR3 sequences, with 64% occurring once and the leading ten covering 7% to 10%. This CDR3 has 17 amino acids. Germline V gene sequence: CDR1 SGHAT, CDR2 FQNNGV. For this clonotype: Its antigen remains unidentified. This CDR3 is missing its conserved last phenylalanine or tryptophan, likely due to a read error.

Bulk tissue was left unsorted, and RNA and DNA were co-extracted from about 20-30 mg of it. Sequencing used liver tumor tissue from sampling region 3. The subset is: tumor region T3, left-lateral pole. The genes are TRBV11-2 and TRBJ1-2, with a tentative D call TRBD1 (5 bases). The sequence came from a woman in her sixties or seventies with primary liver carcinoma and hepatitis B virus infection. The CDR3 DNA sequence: TGTGCCAGTAGCTTAGATCCGATCAGGGCGCTGCGCTATGGCTACACCCCC. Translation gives CASSLDPIRALRYGYTP.